These 10 T cell receptor beta chains originate from one sample sequenced in a study of T cells in Graves' hyperthyroidism and ophthalmopathy. What was amplified from RNA transcripts were TCR beta CDR3 regions. The HTBI primer set was used in a first-round RT-PCR of the TCR CDR3. One entry per CDR3 protein, called by TCRdb with MiXCR from the multiplex PCR reads. The sample shows a few hundred thousand distinct CDR3 sequences, approximately 15% of them seen only once. What was sequenced was blood. These receptors came from a woman under 40 with Graves' hyperthyroidism.

The table lists this clonotype with a few counts. J is TRBJ2-1 and V is TRBV10-3; D may be TRBD2 (6 bases). V was pared by 0 bases and J by 4 bases, with 10 bases between. There are 15 residues in the CDR3. Germline values: CDR1 ENHRY, CDR2 SYGVKD. The CDR3 sequence: CAISESSGQYNEQFF. CDR3 in DNA: TGTGCCATCAGTGAGTCTAGCGGCCAGTACAATGAGCAGTTCTTC.

The gene calls are TRBV7-9 and TRBJ1-1; D uncertain. CDR3 size: 12 residues. Germline V gene lookup returns CDR1 SEHNR and CDR2 FQNEAQ (reference sequence). The V gene lost 4 bases and the J gene lost 7 bases, with 10 bases spanning the gap. CDR3 loop: CASSSLADEAFF. In DNA, the CDR3 is TGTGCCAGCAGCTCGCTTGCAGATGAAGCTTTCTTT.

Concerning this clonotype itself: One junction end does not reproduce the germline sequence, and a read error may be involved. V gene TRBV5-1 combines with J gene TRBJ1-1, with D possibly being TRBD1 (5 bases). Germline CDR1 SGHRS, CDR2 YFSETQ. The CDR3 loop spans 18 amino acids. The CDR3 nucleotides are TGTGCCAGCAGCTTGGAGGCTAGCGGGGCAAGGGAGCACACTGAAGCTTTCTTT. Encoded protein: CASSLEASGAREHTEAFF.

The chain combines TRBV10-1 with TRBJ2-3; 11 nucleotides agree with TRBD1. CDR3 length: 14 amino acids. V lost 4 bases to trimming and J lost 6 bases; unmatched junction nucleotides: 3. From germline, CDR1 is WNHNN and CDR2 SYGVQD (reference sequence). CDR3 protein: CASSGTGGSDTQYF. The CDR3 DNA reads TGCGCCAGCAGTGGGACAGGGGGCAGTGATACGCAGTATTTT.

The V gene is TRBV6-2 or TRBV6-3, the J gene TRBJ2-1; D possibly corresponds to TRBD1 (5 bases). Per germline, CDR1 MNHEY and CDR2 SVGEGT. V dropped 6 bases and J dropped 6 bases, with 18 bases sitting between them. This CDR3 region has 15 residues. The CDR3 bases are TGTGCCAGCAGACCAGACAGCGCGACCTTCAATGAGCAGTTCTTC. Protein sequence: CASRPDSATFNEQFF.

This clonotype was seen repeatedly, ten times or more. The J gene is TRBJ2-1, the V gene TRBV27; 12 bases are shared with TRBD2. CDR3 length: 16 amino acids. The germline CDR1 and CDR2 sequences are MNHEY and SMNVEV (reference sequence). The V and J ends lost 6 bases and 6 bases, in that order; junction bases with no gene match: 9. The CDR3 sequence: CASSPQGLAGINEQFF. CDR3 sequence (DNA): TGTGCCAGCAGCCCTCAAGGACTAGCGGGAATCAATGAGCAGTTCTTC.

This clonotype was seen repeatedly, ten times or more. The rearrangement uses TRBV29-1 and TRBJ2-5; the D is unclear. Looked up from germline, CDR1 is SQVTM and CDR2 is ANQGSEA. Trimming took 0 bases from V and 5 from J, leaving 22 bases between them. The CDR3 covers 17 residues. The CDR3 sequence: CSVEDREHPYDRETQYF. The DNA of the CDR3 is TGCAGCGTTGAAGATCGAGAGCACCCCTACGACCGGGAGACCCAGTACTTC. The entire variable domain, with the rest obtained from reference TRBV29-1 and TRBJ2-5, is as follows: SAVISQKPSRDICQRGTSLTIQCQVDSQVTMMFWYRQQPGQSLTLIATANQGSEATYESGFVIDKFPISRPNLTFSTLTVSNMSPEDSSIYLCSVEDREHPYDRETQYFGPGTRLLVL.

This clonotype has at least ten counts. The rearrangement joins TRBV12-3 or TRBV12-4 to TRBJ2-1; 8 bases agree with TRBD2. The V gene end was trimmed by 6 bases and the J gene end by 4 bases; junction bases not matched to a gene: 14. The CDR3 loop spans 17 amino acids. CDR3 in amino acids: CASRPSGSSRGYNEQFF. DNA for the CDR3: TGTGCCAGCAGACCAAGCGGGAGCTCCCGGGGGTACAATGAGCAGTTCTTC.

This clonotype has a handful of counts. The V gene is TRBV24-1, the J gene TRBJ2-2, with 7 bases that match TRBD1. The CDR3 has 17 residues. Looked up from germline, CDR1 is KGHDR and CDR2 is SFDVKD. Trimming at V came to 4 bases and at J to 0 bases, leaving 7 bases not matched to a gene. DNA of the CDR3: TGTGCCACCAGTGAAGCTACAGGGGTACCGAACACCGGGGAGCTGTTTTTT. Translation gives CATSEATGVPNTGELFF.

This clonotype was found many times. Mismatch with germline at one junction end may stem from a read error. Here the CDR3 reads CASSNSGSEHF. The CDR3 DNA reads as TGTGCCAGCAGTAACTCAGGGAGTGAGCATTTT. The chain links TRBV6-2 or TRBV6-3 to TRBJ1-5; the D gene is possibly TRBD1 (5 bases). Looked up from germline, CDR1 is MNHEY and CDR2 is SVGEGT. CDR3 length equals 11 residues.